Here is one TCR beta chain with its context. Measured with immunoSEQ multiplex PCR; TCRdb has only the in-frame clones, and not every one. The profile shows about 160,000 clones, approximately 79% of them singletons. This sample is part of a study of blood T cell repertoires in COVID-19. At the level of the study: COVID-19 samples from acute and convalescent phases originated in the United States, Italy and Spain. In each case, the material was cDNA or gDNA derived from T cells, B-cell-depleted T cells, or PBMCs.

Seattle patients were enrolled during active infection and followed longitudinally. The CDR3 consists of 14 residues. CDR1 SEHNR and CDR2 FQNEAQ come from the germline V gene (reference sequence). V was pared by 1 base and J by 8 bases, with 12 bases between. The chain links TRBV7-9 to TRBJ1-5; D might be TRBD1 (6 bases). The sample consisted of peripheral blood. The TCR comes from a woman aged 60-75 years with COVID-19, enrolled during active disease. CDR3 sequence (DNA): TGTGCCAGCAGCTTAGGAACAGGGTCTGAGCCCCAGCATTTT. Translating it yields CASSLGTGSEPQHF. The complete variable domain, with remaining parts taken from reference TRBV7-9 and TRBJ1-5, reads DTGVSQNPRHKITKRGQNVTFRCDPISEHNRLYWYRQTLGQGPEFLTYFQNEAQLEKSRLLSDRFSAERPKGSFSTLEIQRTEQGDSAMYLCASSLGTGSEPQHFGDGTRLSIL.